The source of this TCR beta chain is a study of beta chain features in type 1 diabetes. The study's findings and limits: In cDNA sequencing, cells with high TCR expression could be over-represented. Type 1 diabetes patients showed a moderate but significant shortening of TCRB CDR3s in all four CD4+ subsets. The influence of HLA type on TCRB rearrangement stayed undetermined.

Each donor gave one heparinised blood draw averaging around 0.12 L. CD4+ naive, central memory, regulatory and stem cell-like memory subsets were isolated by sorting on CD45RO/CCR7/CD25/CD127/CD95/CD27. The investigators reverse transcribed all of the isolated RNA, so they sequenced expressed TCRB transcripts. Some clones are missing from TCRdb's copy, which holds only in-frame ones; the method was immunoSEQ multiplex PCR. The sample yields 95,000 to 150,000 clones, 17% seen once. Of note for this clone: Its target is unknown.

The CDR3 extends over 14 amino acids. Looked up from germline, CDR1 is SEHNR and CDR2 is FQNEAQ (reference sequence). The V gene lost 5 bases and the J gene lost 2 bases, with 13 bases spanning the gap. The source is a young man with type 1 diabetes. The rearrangement uses TRBV7-9 and TRBJ2-7, with D possibly being TRBD1 (6 bases). The sample taken for sequencing was central memory CD4+ T cells from blood. CDR3 DNA: TGTGCCAGCAGCCCGAAGACAGGTACCTACGAGCAGTACTTC. Protein: CASSPKTGTYEQYF.